Following are 9 T cell receptor beta chains from one sample sequenced in a study of vaccination effects on CD4 cells after COVID-19. Viral peptide pool expansion of antigen-specific CD4+ T cells preceded sequencing in the ViraFEST assay. CD4+ T cell isolation took place after approximately 11 days of culture. PCR-confirmed SARS-CoV-2 infection occurred in the person between March and December 2020. TCRdb's copy holds only in-frame clones and misses some; the assay was immunoSEQ multiplex PCR. The profile shows more than 35,000 clones, about three quarters of them singletons. These receptors' targets are unknown. The sample consisted of CD4+ T cells from PBMCs cultured with HCoV-NL63 spike peptides, taken before COVID-19 vaccination. All receptors derive from a human donor who had a prior SARS-CoV-2 infection.

In this sample, this clone turned up a few times. The rearrangement links TRBV3-1 (or the pseudogene TRBV3-2) to TRBJ2-4; D unresolved. Germline values: CDR1 LGHDT, CDR2 YNNKEL (reference sequence). CDR3 size: 12 residues. The V end lost 4 bases, the J end lost 7 bases, and 8 bases lay between the germline ends. The CDR3 DNA follows: TGTGCCAGCAGCCGGAACGGGAACATTCAGTACTTC. This gives the protein CASSRNGNIQYF.

The CDR3 bases are TGTGCCAGCTCACCACTAGCGGGAGATATAGATACGCAGTATTTT. This translates into CASSPLAGDIDTQYF. The genes are TRBV18 and TRBJ2-3; TRBD2 aligns across 9 bases. Germline assignment: CDR1 KGHSH and CDR2 LQKENI. The CDR3 is 15 amino acids. Germline trimming cut 1 base from V and 5 bases from J; bases unmatched to any gene: 4.

The gene calls are TRBV30 and TRBJ2-5; no clear D. Trimming left V 0 bases short and J 2 bases short, with 10 bases between. Germline CDR1 reads GTSNPN; CDR2 reads SVGIG (reference sequence). The CDR3 totals 14 residues. The chain's CDR3 is CAWSVTPQQETQYF. The DNA for the CDR3 is TGTGCCTGGAGTGTGACCCCCCAGCAAGAGACCCAGTACTTC.

The chain couples TRBV6-5 to TRBJ2-1; tentatively, D is TRBD1 or TRBD2 (5 bases each). This CDR3 is 16 amino acids long. The germline V gene encodes CDR1 MNHEY and CDR2 SVGAGI. Trimming took 0 bases from V and 5 from J, leaving 14 bases between them. The CDR3 is CASSYSGTLLHNEQFF. Here the CDR3 DNA reads TGTGCCAGCAGTTACTCCGGGACCCTCTTACACAATGAGCAGTTCTTC.

The chain joins TRBV24-1 to TRBJ2-2; 8 bases match TRBD1. Trimming at V came to 1 base and at J to 2 bases, leaving 8 bases not matched to a gene. The CDR3 extends over 18 amino acids. CDR1 KGHDR and CDR2 SFDVKD come from the germline V gene. The CDR3 is CATSDFVGGQGNTGELFF. Written as DNA, the CDR3 is TGTGCCACCAGTGATTTTGTAGGTGGACAGGGTAACACCGGGGAGCTGTTTTTT.

The chain is built from TRBV6-4 and TRBJ1-1, with D perhaps matching TRBD1 (5 bases). Trimming shortened V by 0 bases and J by 1 base, and 9 bases separated the two germline ends. CDR1 is MRHNA and CDR2 is SNTAGT in the germline V gene. This CDR3 contains 15 residues. For the CDR3, the DNA is TGTGCCAGCAGTGACTCTCCCAGGGCGAACACTGAAGCTTTCTTT. Amino acids: CASSDSPRANTEAFF.

This clone has a single count. The chain is built from TRBV7-2 and TRBJ2-1, with D possibly TRBD1 on 5 matching bases. Germline loops: CDR1 SGHTA, CDR2 FQGNSA. V lost 0 bases and J 7 bases, leaving 10 bases between the germline ends. This CDR3 has 14 residues. The CDR3 loop reads CASSLAAGMNEQFF. The CDR3 region has the DNA TGTGCCAGCAGCTTAGCGGCAGGGATGAATGAGCAGTTCTTC.

The sample holds a few counts of this clone. The chain is built from TRBV9 and TRBJ2-7; D is ambiguous. This CDR3 is built from 13 residues. Germline V gene lookup returns CDR1 SGDLS and CDR2 YYNGEE. V gave up 4 bases and J gave up 0 bases, with 8 bases separating them. The CDR3 sequence is CASSPGASYEQYF. In nucleotides, the CDR3 is TGTGCCAGCAGCCCCGGTGCCTCCTACGAGCAGTACTTC. The complete variable domain, with remaining parts taken from reference TRBV9 and TRBJ2-7, reads DSGVTQTPKHLITATGQRVTLRCSPRSGDLSVYWYQQSLDQGLQFLIQYYNGEERAKGNILERFSAQQFPDLHSELNLSSLELGDSALYFCASSPGASYEQYFGPGTRLTVT.

The rearrangement links TRBV7-9 to TRBJ1-3, with D perhaps TRBD1 (5 bases). The V end was cut by 3 bases, the J end by 0 bases, with 15 bases between. Germline V CDR1 and CDR2: SEHNR, FQNEAQ (reference sequence). CDR3 size: 17 residues. The CDR3 coding sequence is TGTGCCAGCAGCTTTCTAGAGGGGACGGTCTCTGGAAACACCATATATTTT. Its protein is CASSFLEGTVSGNTIYF.